Shown below are 3 T cell receptor beta chains from a single sample sequenced in a study of cytomegalovirus exposure and HLA in healthy donors. Sequencing was performed with immunoSEQ multiplex PCR; in TCRdb, only in-frame clones are kept and a portion is missing. The table includes more than 95,000 clones, roughly 89% detected once. Sequencing input: PBMCs. The receptors were gathered from a woman aged 18-35 years in good health and CMV-seronegative.

This clone showed up just a few times. This chain connects TRBV5-4 to TRBJ2-1, with 8 bases that match TRBD2. With V trimmed by 2 bases and J by 1 base, 5 bases remained unmatched. CDR1 SGHNT and CDR2 YYREEE come from the germline V gene (reference sequence). This CDR3 is 16 amino acids long. CDR3 nucleotides: TGTGCCAGCAGCTTCTCTAGCGGGTTGTCCTACAATGAGCAGTTCTTC. It is translated as CASSFSSGLSYNEQFF.

About this clone itself: An end of the junction differs from the germline gene, which may be a read error. The chain combines TRBV19 with TRBJ1-1, with 7 bases identical to TRBD1. Per germline, CDR1 LNHDA and CDR2 SQIVND (reference sequence). This CDR3 is 14 amino acids long. The CDR3 loop is CASSSNRDSRTMTF. The CDR3 nucleotides read TGTGCCAGTAGTTCCAACCGGGACAGCAGAACGATGACGTTT.

The J gene is TRBJ2-2, the V gene TRBV5-1, with D possibly matching TRBD1 (6 bases). CDR1 SGHRS and CDR2 YFSETQ come from the germline V gene. V lost 3 bases, J lost 6 bases, and 9 bases lay in between. The CDR3 extends over 13 amino acids. The CDR3 loop reads CASSYAGAGELFF. In nucleotides, the CDR3 is TGCGCCAGCAGCTACGCAGGGGCCGGGGAGCTGTTTTTT.